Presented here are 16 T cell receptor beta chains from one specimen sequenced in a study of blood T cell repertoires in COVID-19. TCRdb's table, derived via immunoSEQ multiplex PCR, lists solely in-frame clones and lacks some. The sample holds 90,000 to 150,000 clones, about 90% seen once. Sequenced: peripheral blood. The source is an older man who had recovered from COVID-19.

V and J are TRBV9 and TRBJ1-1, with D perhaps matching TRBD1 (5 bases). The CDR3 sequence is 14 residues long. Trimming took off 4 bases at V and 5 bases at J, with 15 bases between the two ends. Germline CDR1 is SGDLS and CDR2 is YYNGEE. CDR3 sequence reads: CASSPGGGSTEAFF. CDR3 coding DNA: TGTGCCAGCAGCCCCGGGGGGGGGAGTACTGAAGCTTTCTTT.

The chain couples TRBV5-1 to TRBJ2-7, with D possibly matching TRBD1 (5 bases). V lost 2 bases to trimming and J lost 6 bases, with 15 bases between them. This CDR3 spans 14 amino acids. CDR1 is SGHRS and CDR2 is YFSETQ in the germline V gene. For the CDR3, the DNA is TGCGCCAGCAGCTTACGCGGCAGGGTCTCCGAGCAGTACTTC. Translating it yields CASSLRGRVSEQYF.

The CDR3 DNA reads as TGTGCCACCTCGGACAGGGCACAGCCCCAGCATTTT. This sequence encodes CATSDRAQPQHF. V gene TRBV10-3 combines with J gene TRBJ1-5, with 8 bases aligning to TRBD1. The J segment lost 7 bases and the V segment lost 10 bases, leaving 6 bases of the junction unmatched. This CDR3 is 12 amino acids long. The germline gives CDR1 ENHRY, CDR2 SYGVKD.

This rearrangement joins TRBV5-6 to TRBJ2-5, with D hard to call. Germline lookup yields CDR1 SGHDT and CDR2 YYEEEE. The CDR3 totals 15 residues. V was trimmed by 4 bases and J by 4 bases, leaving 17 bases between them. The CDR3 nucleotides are TGTGCCAGCAGCCCCGGTGTCTCCGTGCTAGAGACCCAGTACTTC. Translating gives CASSPGVSVLETQYF.

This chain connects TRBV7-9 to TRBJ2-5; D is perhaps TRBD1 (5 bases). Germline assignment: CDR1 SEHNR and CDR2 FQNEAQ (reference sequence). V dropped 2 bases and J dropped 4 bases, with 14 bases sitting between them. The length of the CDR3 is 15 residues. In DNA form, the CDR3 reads TGTGCCAGCAGCTTATTAGGCAGGGTATCAGAGACCCAGTACTTC. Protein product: CASSLLGRVSETQYF.

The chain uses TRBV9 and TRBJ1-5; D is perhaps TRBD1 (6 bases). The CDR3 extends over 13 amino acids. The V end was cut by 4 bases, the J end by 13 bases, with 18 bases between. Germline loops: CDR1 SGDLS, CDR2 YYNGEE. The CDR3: CASSPDLQGSQHF. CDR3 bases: TGTGCCAGCAGCCCAGACTTACAGGGTTCACAGCATTTT.

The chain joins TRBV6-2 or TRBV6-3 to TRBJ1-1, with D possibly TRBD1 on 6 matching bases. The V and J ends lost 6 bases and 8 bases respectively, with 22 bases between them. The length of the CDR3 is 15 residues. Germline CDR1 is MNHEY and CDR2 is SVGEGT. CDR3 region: CASSPRTVQRDEAFF. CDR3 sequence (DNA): TGTGCCAGCAGCCCCAGGACAGTTCAAAGAGACGAAGCTTTCTTT.

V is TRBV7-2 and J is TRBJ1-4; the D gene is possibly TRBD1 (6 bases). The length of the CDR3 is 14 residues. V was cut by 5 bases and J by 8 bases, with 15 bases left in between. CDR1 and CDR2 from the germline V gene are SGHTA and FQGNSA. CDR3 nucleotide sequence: TGTGCCAGCAGCCGTCGGGGGGGGCAAGAAAAACTGTTTTTT. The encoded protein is CASSRRGGQEKLFF.

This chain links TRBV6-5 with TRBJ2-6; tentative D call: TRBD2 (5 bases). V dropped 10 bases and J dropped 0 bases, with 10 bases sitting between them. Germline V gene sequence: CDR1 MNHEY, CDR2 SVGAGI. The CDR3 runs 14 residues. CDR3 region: CATAGNSGANVLTF. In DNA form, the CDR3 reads TGTGCCACAGCCGGGAACTCTGGGGCCAACGTCCTGACTTTC.

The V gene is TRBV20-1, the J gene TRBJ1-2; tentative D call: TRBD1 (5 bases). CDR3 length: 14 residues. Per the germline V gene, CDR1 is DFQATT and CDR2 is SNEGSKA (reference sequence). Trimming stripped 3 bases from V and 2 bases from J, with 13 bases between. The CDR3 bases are TGCAGTGCTAGTGGGTCGGGGGGGAACTATGGCTACACCTTC. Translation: CSASGSGGNYGYTF.

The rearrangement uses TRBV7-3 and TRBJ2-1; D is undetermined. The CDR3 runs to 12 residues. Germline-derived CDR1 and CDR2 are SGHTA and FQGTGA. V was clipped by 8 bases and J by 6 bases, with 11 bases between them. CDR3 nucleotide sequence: TGTGCCAGCGCCGAAAACGGCAATGAGCAGTTCTTC. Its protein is CASAENGNEQFF.

CDR3 nucleotides: TGTGCCAGTCGCCGGACTAGGGAGGCAGATACGCAGTATTTT. Translation: CASRRTREADTQYF. This chain uses TRBV19 with TRBJ2-3; TRBD2 aligns across 7 bases. There are 14 residues in the CDR3. Germline values: CDR1 LNHDA, CDR2 SQIVND (reference sequence). With 8 bases clipped from V and 4 bases from J, the junction kept 9 bases outside the gene matches.

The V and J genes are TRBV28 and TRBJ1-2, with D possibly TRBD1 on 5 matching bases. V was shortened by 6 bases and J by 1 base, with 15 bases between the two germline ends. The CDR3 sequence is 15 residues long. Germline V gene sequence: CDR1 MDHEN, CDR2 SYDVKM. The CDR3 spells CASRSEGPLNYGYTF. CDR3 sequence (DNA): TGTGCCAGCAGATCGGAGGGACCGCTTAACTATGGCTACACCTTC.

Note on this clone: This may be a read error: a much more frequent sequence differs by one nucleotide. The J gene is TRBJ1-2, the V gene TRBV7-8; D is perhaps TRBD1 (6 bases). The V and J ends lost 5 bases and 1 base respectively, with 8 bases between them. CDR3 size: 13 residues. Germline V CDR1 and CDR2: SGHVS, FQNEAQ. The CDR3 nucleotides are TGTGCCAGCAGCCCGGACAGTAACTATGGCTACACCTTC. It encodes CASSPDSNYGYTF.

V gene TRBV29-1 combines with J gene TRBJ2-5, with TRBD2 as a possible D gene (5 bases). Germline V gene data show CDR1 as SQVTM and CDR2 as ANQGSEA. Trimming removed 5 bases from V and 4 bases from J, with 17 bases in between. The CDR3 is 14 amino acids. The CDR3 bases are TGCAGCGTTATAAACAGCCAAGGGAGAGAGACCCAGTACTTC. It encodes CSVINSQGRETQYF. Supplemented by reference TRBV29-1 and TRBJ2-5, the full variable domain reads SAVISQKPSRDICQRGTSLTIQCQVDSQVTMMFWYRQQPGQSLTLIATANQGSEATYESGFVIDKFPISRPNLTFSTLTVSNMSPEDSSIYLCSVINSQGRETQYFGPGTRLLVL.

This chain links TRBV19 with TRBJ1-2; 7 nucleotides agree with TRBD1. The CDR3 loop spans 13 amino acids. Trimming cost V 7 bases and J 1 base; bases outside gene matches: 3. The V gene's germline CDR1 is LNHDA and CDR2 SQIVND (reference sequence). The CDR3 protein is CASNQGGNYGYTF. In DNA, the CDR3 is TGTGCCAGTAATCAGGGGGGTAACTATGGCTACACCTTC.